This TCR beta chain appears in the sequencing data of a study of blood T cell repertoires in COVID-19 (dated by TCRdb to the early 2020s). Describing the broader study: Samples from collaborators originated in the United States, Italy and Spain and spanned both the acute and convalescent phases of COVID-19. The material from the prospective study consisted of cDNA or gDNA derived from T cells, B-cell-depleted T cells, or PBMCs. The dataset comprised deeply sampled blood TCRbeta repertoires from subjects exposed to, actively infected with, or recovered from COVID-19. A freely available public database, intended as a resource for researchers studying the immune response to SARS-CoV-2, is where the repertoires were released. Samples came from the ongoing ImmuneRACE study (first 160 participants) plus 1,254 subjects from 6 global collaborators. Sample metadata almost always included a de-identified subject ID, COVID-19 status, age in years and sex. Where available, HLA class I and class II types were taken from metadata supplied by the sample provider and were not determined by assay-based typing. General findings and caveats noted by the study authors: How much clinical and demographic metadata was included differed by source and by participant, and the metadata was provided uncurated.

TCRbeta CDR3 regions were amplified from genomic DNA using the immunoSEQ Assay, a bias-controlled multiplex PCR. For the original study's pipeline: The number of nucleated cells in each sample was estimated by amplification of reference gene primers within the assay. Sequence reads were collapsed and filtered to measure the absolute abundance of every unique TCRbeta CDR3 rearrangement. For each sample, productive Simpson clonality was calculated as the square root of Simpson's diversity index over productive rearrangements. What TCRdb holds here is the immuneACCESS table cut down to in-frame rearrangements. Part of the clones is not present; checked against another copy, under half of the missing clones reflect an unresolved V gene, and the others are unexplained. V, J and clone size were drawn from that table, and D and trimming were deduced from the DNA. This sample gives some 260,000 clones in total; approximately 90% of them show up just once. The top ten constitute roughly 6% of the sample.

As to this clone: What this receptor recognizes is not known. No base quality information exists; no much larger clone differs at one position.

Inclusive of the bounding cysteine and phenylalanine, the CDR3 is 16 residues long. Here the CDR3 DNA is all that survives: 48 bases in frame from base 1. As encoded in the germline V gene, CDR1 is MNHNS while CDR2 is SASEGT. V and J are trimmed by 4 bases and 0 bases, and the gene matches miss 6 bases of the junction. Participants in the prospective study were enrolled through a virtual design, were aged roughly 18 to 90 years, and lived in roughly 24 United States geographic areas. In the prospective study, participants were assigned to cohorts based on the clinical history participants reported in a screening survey and a study questionnaire. Each participant in the prospective study had whole blood, serum and a nasopharyngeal or oropharyngeal swab collected by mobile phlebotomists. Over an approximately two-month period, participants in the prospective study had the option of providing additional blood draws and questionnaires. Prospective study blood samples were shipped either frozen or at room temperature before DNA extraction.

The chain uses TRBV6-1 and TRBJ1-5; 7 bases in the middle match TRBD1. The source material was PBMCs or T cells enriched from blood (not recorded which). The clonotype comes from a woman in her 30s with acute COVID-19. The DNA reads as follows: TGTGCCAGCAGTGGACAGGGCGGTATTAGCAATCAGCCCCAGCATTTT. This yields the protein CASSGQGGISNQPQHF.